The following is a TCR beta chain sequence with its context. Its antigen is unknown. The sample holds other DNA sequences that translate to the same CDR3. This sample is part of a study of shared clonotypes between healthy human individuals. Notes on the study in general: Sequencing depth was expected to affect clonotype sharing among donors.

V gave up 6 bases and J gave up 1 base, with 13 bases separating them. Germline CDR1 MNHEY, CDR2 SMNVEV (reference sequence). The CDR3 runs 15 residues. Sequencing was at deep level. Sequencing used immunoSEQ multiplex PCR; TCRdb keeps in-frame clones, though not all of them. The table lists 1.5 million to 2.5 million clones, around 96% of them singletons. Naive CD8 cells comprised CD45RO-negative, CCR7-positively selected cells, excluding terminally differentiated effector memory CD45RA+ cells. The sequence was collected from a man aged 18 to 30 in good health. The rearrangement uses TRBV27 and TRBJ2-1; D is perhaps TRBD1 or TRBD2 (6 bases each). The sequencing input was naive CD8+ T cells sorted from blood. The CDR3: CASSLRGPSYNEQFF. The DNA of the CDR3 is TGTGCCAGCAGCCTCCGGGGGCCTTCCTACAATGAGCAGTTCTTC.